The entry below gives a single T cell receptor beta chain sequence along with its context. CD45RO-negative, CCR7-positively selected cells formed the naive CD8 fraction, excluding terminally differentiated effector memory CD45RA+ cells. The table came from immunoSEQ multiplex PCR; TCRdb's copy has only in-frame clones and leaves some out. The sample records about 580,000 clones, about 98% being singletons. This sample stems from a study of shared clonotypes between healthy human individuals. The origin of this receptor is a man younger than 45 in good health. The material sequenced was naive CD8+ T cells sorted from blood.

The CDR3 DNA follows: TGTGCCAGCAGCTTGATCCCCTTTGGGGGAGGCAATGAGCAGTTCTTC. Protein product: CASSLIPFGGGNEQFF. This sequence joins TRBV11-2 and TRBJ2-1; TRBD2 might be the D (6 bases). Germline V gives CDR1 SGHAT, CDR2 FQNNGV. This CDR3 region has 16 residues. Trimming left V 3 bases short and J 6 bases short, with 18 bases between. Combining the CDR3 with reference TRBV11-2 and TRBJ2-1 gives the whole variable domain EAGVAQSPRYKIIEKRQSVAFWCNPISGHATLYWYQQILGQGPKLLIQFQNNGVVDDSQLPKDRFSAERLKGVDSTLKIQPAKLEDSAVYLCASSLIPFGGGNEQFFGPGTRLTVL.